This T cell receptor (beta chain) emerged from a study of beta chain features in type 1 diabetes. At the level of the study: Age, gender and cell yields were alike across patients and healthy donors. In all, around 100 million sorted cells from all samples were analyzed. The study, taken as a whole, reports: Across patients, naive, central memory and Treg TCRB repertoires exhibited apparently greater similarity than was observed across healthy donors. Type 1 diabetes patients had TCRB CDR3s that were shorter (moderately but significantly so) in all four CD4+ subsets.

Reverse transcribing all isolated RNA meant expressed TCRB transcripts were sequenced. There were 3 million to 4 million reads on average in the naive, central memory and regulatory T cell samples. The table came from immunoSEQ multiplex PCR; TCRdb's copy has only in-frame clones and leaves some out. The sample lists 600,000 to 750,000 clones; around 12% were seen once. This clone has more than one count but fewer than ten. Its antigen is undetermined. The CDR3 sequence is 14 residues long. Germline V gives CDR1 SGHTA, CDR2 FQGNSA. The ends were cut back, 4 bases at V and 1 base at J, with 10 bases in the middle.

The chain joins TRBV7-2 to TRBJ2-5; D remains unclear. The sequenced sample consisted of naive CD4+ T cells from blood. The clonotype originates from a man aged 25-40 years with type 1 diabetes. CDR3 in amino acids: CASSWKGTQETQYF. As DNA, the CDR3 is TGTGCCAGCAGCTGGAAGGGAACCCAAGAGACCCAGTACTTC.